The clone carrying this TCR beta chain has more than one count but fewer than ten. Its antigen remains unidentified. Incorporated into the TCR beta cDNA libraries were unique molecular identifiers, which served to reduce PCR and sequencing biases. The authors obtained roughly 0.5 million cDNA molecules from roughly 1 to 10 million T cells. TCRdb ran MiXCR on the PCR reads and lists one entry per CDR3 protein. The table includes fewer than 700,000 distinct CDR3 sequences, 44% detected once. These data belong to a study of post-analysis software for immune sequencing data. Study summary: Disease trajectories encompassed relapsing-remitting, secondary progressive and progressive-relapsing multiple sclerosis. Study findings and constraints: Controls had significantly higher normalized Chao1 diversity than multiple sclerosis patients.

The sample consisted of blood. The receptor was derived from a girl aged 5-17 years with multiple sclerosis.

CDR3 residues: CASSPGTSGSPDTQYF. As DNA, the CDR3 is TGCGCCAGCAGCCCTGGGACTAGCGGGAGCCCAGATACGCAGTATTTT. The V gene is TRBV5-1, the J gene TRBJ2-3, with 14 bases aligning to TRBD2. CDR3 length equals 16 residues. With V trimmed by 4 bases and J by 4 bases, 5 bases remained unmatched. The germline V gene has CDR1 SGHRS and CDR2 YFSETQ.